This T cell receptor beta chain was sequenced in a study of CD8 T cells in Susac syndrome. The RNA, about 0.45 to 1 ug, was put through reverse transcription using random hexamers. TCRdb processed the immunoSEQ multiplex PCR reads anew with MiXCR; each CDR3 protein has one entry. The sample includes approximately 110,000 distinct CDR3 sequences, 85% to 95% of them seen just once. The V gene end was trimmed by 2 bases and the J gene end by 5 bases; junction bases not matched to a gene: 9. The CDR3 has 17 residues. Germline-derived CDR1 and CDR2 are SEHNR and FQNEAQ (reference sequence). This clonotype has a handful of counts.

The rearrangement uses TRBV7-9 and TRBJ2-2; 9 bases align to TRBD2. The TCR comes from a human donor with multiple sclerosis. Specimen: CD8+ T cells from PBMCs. The CDR3 DNA follows: TGTGCCAGCAGCTTAAAGCGGGGGGCTGAGATGACCGGGGAGCTGTTTTTT. It specifies CASSLKRGAEMTGELFF. Using reference TRBV7-9 and TRBJ2-2 for the parts outside the CDR3, the full variable domain is DTGVSQNPRHKITKRGQNVTFRCDPISEHNRLYWYRQTLGQGPEFLTYFQNEAQLEKSRLLSDRFSAERPKGSFSTLEIQRTEQGDSAMYLCASSLKRGAEMTGELFFGEGSRLTVL.